The 30 T cell receptor beta chains below all came from one sample that was sequenced in a study of T cell responses to AZD1222 COVID-19 vaccine. Profiling relied on immunoSEQ multiplex PCR, and the TCRdb table lists in-frame clones only, not all of them. Of around 150,000 clones listed, 85% to 95% were seen once; the top ten hold approximately 1.4%. The sequences come from peripheral blood, collected on day 0 of AZD1222 vaccination. These receptors were collected from an adult in good health.

This clone was counted between two and nine times. The chain carries TRBV5-1 and TRBJ1-3; maybe TRBD1 (5 bases). This CDR3 comprises 13 residues. Between the trimmed V and J ends, which lost 7 bases and 2 bases, there was a span of 10 bases. Per the germline V gene, CDR1 is SGHRS and CDR2 is YFSETQ. As DNA, the CDR3 is TGCGCCAGCCGCGACAGAACTGGAAACACCATATATTTT. Encoded protein: CASRDRTGNTIYF.

The J gene is TRBJ1-1, the V gene TRBV5-4; D is undetermined. CDR3 length equals 13 residues. Germline CDR1 and CDR2: SGHNT and YYREEE (reference sequence). The V end was cut by 0 bases, the J end by 9 bases, with 12 bases between. Written as DNA, the CDR3 is TGTGCCAGCAGCTTGGCCGGACGGGAGCAAGCTTTCTTT. Translating gives CASSLAGREQAFF. The full variable domain, completed using reference TRBV5-4 and TRBJ1-1, is ETGVTQSPTHLIKTRGQQVTLRCSSQSGHNTVSWYQQALGQGPQFIFQYYREEENGRGNFPPRFSGLQFPNYSSELNVNALELDDSALYLCASSLAGREQAFFGQGTRLTVV.

This clone was counted a single time. The V call is TRBV4-1, the J call TRBJ2-7, with 11 bases fitting TRBD2. The CDR3 totals 18 residues. V lost 2 bases, J lost 0 bases, and 9 bases stayed unmatched. In germline, CDR1 is MGHRA, CDR2 YSYEKL. The CDR3 spells CASSQMPPTSGGSYEQYF. CDR3 nucleotides: TGCGCCAGCAGCCAAATGCCCCCCACTAGCGGGGGCTCCTACGAGCAGTACTTC.

The rearrangement uses TRBV19 and TRBJ1-6; D is undetermined. This CDR3 has 12 residues. Deletions cut 3 bases from V and 8 bases from J, with 5 bases between. Germline-derived CDR1 and CDR2 are LNHDA and SQIVND (reference sequence). In DNA, the CDR3 is TGTGCCAGTAGTATGGTCTATTCACCCCTCCACTTT. This gives the protein CASSMVYSPLHF.

The chain uses TRBV5-4 and TRBJ1-1; TRBD1 agrees at 8 bases. V lost 7 bases to trimming and J lost 0 bases; unmatched junction nucleotides: 5. This CDR3 has 14 residues. CDR1 is SGHNT, CDR2 YYREEE, per germline (reference sequence). In DNA form, the CDR3 reads TGTGCCAGCGAGGCAGGGGGCTTGAACACTGAAGCTTTCTTT. Its translation is CASEAGGLNTEAFF.

The table lists this clone with a few counts. This rearrangement joins TRBV19 to TRBJ1-2; the D gene is possibly TRBD1 (6 bases). Trimming removed 8 bases from V and 4 bases from J, with 17 bases in between. The CDR3 sequence is 14 residues long. Per germline, CDR1 LNHDA and CDR2 SQIVND (reference sequence). This CDR3 reads CASRTDYQLYGYTF. CDR3 coding DNA: TGTGCCAGTCGGACAGATTACCAACTCTATGGCTACACCTTC.

The V call is TRBV7-2, the J call TRBJ2-7; TRBD1 might be the D (6 bases). This CDR3 contains 16 residues. Germline CDR1 and CDR2: SGHTA and FQGNSA. V gave up 2 bases and J gave up 0 bases, with 14 bases separating them. The chain's CDR3 is CASSLSGRGSSYEQYF. The CDR3 DNA sequence: TGTGCCAGCAGCTTAAGCGGCAGGGGAAGCTCCTACGAGCAGTACTTC.

This clone has a single count. This chain links TRBV7-6 with TRBJ2-5; D is possibly TRBD2 (6 bases). This CDR3 has 15 amino acids. The V gene's germline CDR1 is SGHVS and CDR2 FNYEAQ. V shed 1 base and J shed 3 bases, with 12 bases lying between them. The DNA of the CDR3 is TGTGCCAGCAGCTTAGAGTTGGGACTTAAAGAGACCCAGTACTTC. Translated, it gives CASSLELGLKETQYF.

This chain links TRBV9 with TRBJ1-6; tentatively, D is TRBD1 (5 bases). Germline-derived CDR1 and CDR2 are SGDLS and YYNGEE. With 10 bases removed from V and 3 bases from J, the gap between germline ends came to 20 bases. The CDR3 covers 16 residues. As DNA, the CDR3 is TGTGCCCCCTCCCCCGGGGGACCGGACTATAATTCACCCCTCCACTTT. It encodes CAPSPGGPDYNSPLHF.

This chain connects TRBV10-3 to TRBJ1-2; D gene ambiguous. This CDR3 is built from 13 residues. Per germline, CDR1 ENHRY and CDR2 SYGVKD. V lost 2 bases and J lost 4, with 8 bases in between. The CDR3 is CAISEGQAYGYTF. The DNA of the CDR3 is TGTGCCATCAGTGAGGGGCAGGCCTATGGCTACACCTTC.

This clone was counted a single time. The chain couples TRBV4-1 to TRBJ2-3; perhaps TRBD2 as D (5 bases). V lost 2 bases, J lost 4 bases, and 19 bases lay in between. The length of the CDR3 is 17 residues. Germline V lookup: CDR1 MGHRA, CDR2 YSYEKL. This chain's CDR3 is CASSQPNPGWGADTQYF. The CDR3 coding sequence is TGCGCCAGCAGCCAACCAAATCCGGGCTGGGGAGCAGATACGCAGTATTTT.

This clone was seen just once. The chain uses TRBV2 and TRBJ1-1; TRBD1 aligns across 8 bases. Germline V lookup: CDR1 SNHLY, CDR2 FYNNEI. V trimming: 5 bases; J trimming: 5 bases; junction bases outside the gene matches: 7. The CDR3 contains 14 residues. DNA for the CDR3: TGTGCCAGCAGTCAACAGGGGGGACCGACTGAAGCTTTCTTT. Translating gives CASSQQGGPTEAFF.

J is TRBJ1-2 and V is TRBV7-9; 7 positions match TRBD1. The junction had 2 bases not matched to a gene; V was cut back by 3 bases and J by 4 bases. Germline V gene sequence: CDR1 SEHNR, CDR2 FQNEAQ (reference sequence). This CDR3 comprises 13 residues. The CDR3 is CASSLGTAYGYTF. DNA of the CDR3: TGTGCCAGCAGCTTGGGGACAGCCTATGGCTACACCTTC.

This clone was recorded only once. The chain uses TRBV7-2 and TRBJ1-1; TRBD1 agrees at 7 bases. Unmatched junction bases numbered 5, after V lost 6 bases and J lost 4 bases. The CDR3 has 13 residues. Germline V gene data show CDR1 as SGHTA and CDR2 as FQGNSA. Here the CDR3 DNA reads TGTGCCAGCAGGGGGACAGTCCTCACTGAAGCTTTCTTT. It yields the protein CASRGTVLTEAFF.

The rearrangement links TRBV4-3 to TRBJ2-7; D gene uncertain. This CDR3 comprises 14 residues. The germline gives CDR1 LGHNA, CDR2 YSLEER. Trimming left V 0 bases short and J 2 bases short, with 8 bases between. CDR3 in amino acids: CASSQDAGAYEQYF. DNA of the CDR3: TGCGCCAGCAGCCAAGATGCTGGGGCCTACGAGCAGTACTTC.

The CDR3 reads CASSLAAYRGGEQYF. DNA for the CDR3: TGTGCCAGCAGCTTAGCAGCTTACAGGGGAGGCGAGCAGTACTTC. The chain joins TRBV7-9 to TRBJ2-7; possibly TRBD1 for D (7 bases). CDR1 and CDR2 (germline): SEHNR, FQNEAQ (reference sequence). The CDR3 is 15 amino acids. V lost 0 bases and J 6 bases, leaving 15 bases between the germline ends.

The chain uses TRBV18 and TRBJ2-3, with a possible D match to TRBD1 (5 bases). CDR1 is KGHSH, CDR2 LQKENI, per germline. The V end was cut by 2 bases, the J end by 2 bases, with 14 bases between. The CDR3 consists of 16 residues. CDR3 sequence reads: CASSPALGQSTDTQYF. Written as DNA, the CDR3 is TGTGCCAGCTCACCAGCCTTGGGGCAGTCCACAGATACGCAGTATTTT.

The chain recombines TRBV11-2 with TRBJ2-7; 8 positions agree with TRBD2. The germline V gene has CDR1 SGHAT and CDR2 FQNNGV. The CDR3 sequence is 15 residues long. V was clipped by 4 bases and J by 5 bases; unmatched bases: 10. Written as DNA, the CDR3 is TGTGCCAGCAGCTCTTCAACCGGGACTAGTGACGAGCAGTACTTC. Protein sequence: CASSSSTGTSDEQYF. The complete variable domain, with remaining parts taken from reference TRBV11-2 and TRBJ2-7, reads EAGVAQSPRYKIIEKRQSVAFWCNPISGHATLYWYQQILGQGPKLLIQFQNNGVVDDSQLPKDRFSAERLKGVDSTLKIQPAKLEDSAVYLCASSSSTGTSDEQYFGPGTRLTVT.

The V gene is TRBV2, the J gene TRBJ2-7; 9 nucleotides line up with TRBD2. This CDR3 has 15 amino acids. V lost 6 bases, J lost 1 base, and 7 bases stayed unmatched. Germline V gene sequence: CDR1 SNHLY, CDR2 FYNNEI. The CDR3 DNA reads TGTGCCAGCAGCGAGAGCGGGGGGCCATCCTACGAGCAGTACTTC. Translating gives CASSESGGPSYEQYF.

This clone was counted a few times. The chain combines TRBV28 with TRBJ2-1; D possibly matches TRBD1 or TRBD2 (5 bases each). Germline CDR1 MDHEN, CDR2 SYDVKM. The CDR3 covers 11 residues. Trimming removed 4 bases at V and 8 bases at J, with 6 bases between. The CDR3 DNA reads TGTGCCAGCAGTTGGGGGTATGAGCAGTTCTTC. Residues: CASSWGYEQFF.

This chain connects TRBV10-3 to TRBJ2-7, with D uncertain. V lost 5 bases and J lost 0, with 8 bases in between. The CDR3 contains 13 residues. Looked up from germline, CDR1 is ENHRY and CDR2 is SYGVKD. CDR3 DNA sequence: TGTGCCATCAGTTCTCCCCTCTCCTACGAGCAGTACTTC. It specifies CAISSPLSYEQYF.

This chain joins TRBV7-6 and TRBJ1-2; tentative D call: TRBD1 (6 bases). CDR3 length equals 15 residues. Germline CDR1 is SGHVS and CDR2 is FNYEAQ. The V gene lost 3 bases and the J gene lost 6 bases, with 17 bases spanning the gap. CDR3 coding DNA: TGTGCCAGCAGCTTTGGGGCAGGGGCTAAGGATGGCTACACCTTC. It is translated as CASSFGAGAKDGYTF.

The chain combines TRBV3-1 (or the pseudogene TRBV3-2) with TRBJ2-2, with D tentatively TRBD1 (5 bases). V was trimmed by 4 bases and J by 4 bases, leaving 7 bases between them. CDR1 and CDR2 (germline): LGHDT, YNNKEL (reference sequence). The CDR3 extends over 13 amino acids. The CDR3 sequence is CASSRRGTGELFF. The CDR3 bases are TGTGCCAGCAGCCGAAGGGGCACCGGGGAGCTGTTTTTT.

The gene calls are TRBV12-3 or TRBV12-4 and TRBJ1-1; no clear D. Trimming shortened V by 7 bases and J by 0 bases, and 9 bases separated the two germline ends. The CDR3 runs to 13 residues. Here the CDR3 DNA reads TGTGCCAGCAAAGGTCTCATGAACACTGAAGCTTTCTTT. Protein: CASKGLMNTEAFF.

The chain carries TRBV7-8 and TRBJ1-1; D is uncertain. V lost 3 bases to trimming and J lost 5 bases, with 13 bases between them. This CDR3 has 14 amino acids. Germline CDR1 and CDR2: SGHVS and FQNEAQ. The CDR3 loop reads CASSFKGRWTEAFF. In nucleotides, the CDR3 is TGTGCCAGCAGCTTCAAAGGGCGGTGGACTGAAGCTTTCTTT.

This chain connects TRBV29-1 to TRBJ2-7, with TRBD2 matching 7 bases. The CDR3 covers 14 residues. Looked up from germline, CDR1 is SQVTM and CDR2 is ANQGSEA. V lost 5 bases, J lost 3 bases, and 10 bases stayed unmatched. The CDR3 is CSVLMVGGSYEQYF. CDR3 sequence (DNA): TGCAGCGTTCTGATGGTCGGCGGGAGCTACGAGCAGTACTTC.

The chain couples TRBV6-5 to TRBJ1-2; no clear D gene. With 7 bases removed from V and 2 bases from J, the gap between germline ends came to 8 bases. Germline CDR1 is MNHEY and CDR2 is SVGAGI. This CDR3 spans 12 amino acids. CDR3 region: CASKDWNYGYTF. The CDR3 bases are TGTGCCAGCAAGGACTGGAACTATGGCTACACCTTC.

This sequence joins TRBV29-1 and TRBJ1-5; no definite D call. Trimming pared 7 bases from V and 0 bases from J, leaving 7 bases between. The CDR3 has 12 residues. Germline V CDR1 and CDR2: SQVTM, ANQGSEA. This CDR3 reads CSASDSNQPQHF. The CDR3 nucleotides read TGCAGCGCTTCGGATAGCAATCAGCCCCAGCATTTT.

The chain is built from TRBV28 and TRBJ1-1; D is undetermined. CDR1 is MDHEN and CDR2 is SYDVKM in the germline V gene. This CDR3 region has 16 residues. V dropped 0 bases and J dropped 1 base, with 12 bases sitting between them. Here the CDR3 DNA reads TGTGCCAGCAGTTTATGGGTAAAGGGAGAGAACACTGAAGCTTTCTTT. This gives the protein CASSLWVKGENTEAFF.

The chain employs TRBV5-4 and TRBJ1-1; D not certain. This CDR3 is built from 14 residues. CDR1 is SGHNT, CDR2 YYREEE, per germline (reference sequence). The V gene lost 0 bases and the J gene lost 4 bases, with 10 bases spanning the gap. The CDR3 nucleotides read TGTGCCAGCAGCTTGGGATGGTTGGGCACTGAAGCTTTCTTT. This sequence encodes CASSLGWLGTEAFF.